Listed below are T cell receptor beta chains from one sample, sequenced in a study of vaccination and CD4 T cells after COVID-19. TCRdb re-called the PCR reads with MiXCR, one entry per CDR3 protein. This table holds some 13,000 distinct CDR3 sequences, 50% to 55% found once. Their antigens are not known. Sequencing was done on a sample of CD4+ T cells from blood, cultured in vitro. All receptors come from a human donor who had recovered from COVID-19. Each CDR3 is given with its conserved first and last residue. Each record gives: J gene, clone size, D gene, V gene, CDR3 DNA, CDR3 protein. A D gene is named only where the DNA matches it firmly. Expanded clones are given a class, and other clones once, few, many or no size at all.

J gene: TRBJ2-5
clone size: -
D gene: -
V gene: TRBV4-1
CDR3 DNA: TGCGCCAGCAGCCAAGGGCCATTCGTCAGGGAACAAGAGACCCAGTACTTC
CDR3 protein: CASSQGPFVREQETQYF

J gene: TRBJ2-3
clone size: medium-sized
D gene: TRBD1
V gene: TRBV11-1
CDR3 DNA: TGTGCCAGCAGCCACAGGGGTGCGGGAGATACGCAGTATTTT
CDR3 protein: CASSHRGAGDTQYF

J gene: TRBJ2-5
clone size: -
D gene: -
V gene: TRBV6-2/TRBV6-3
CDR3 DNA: TGTGCCACCCTAGATCGGAGGCCCGGTCGAGAGACCCAGTACTTC
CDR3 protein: CATLDRRPGRETQYF

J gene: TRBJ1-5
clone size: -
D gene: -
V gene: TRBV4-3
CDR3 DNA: TGCGCCAGCAGTCGAGGCCTAAACAAGCCCCAGCATTTT
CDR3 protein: CASSRGLNKPQHF

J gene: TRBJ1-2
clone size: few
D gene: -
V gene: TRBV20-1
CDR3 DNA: TGCAGTGTCCCCAGGGACGGGTATGGCTACACCTTC
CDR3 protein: CSVPRDGYGYTF

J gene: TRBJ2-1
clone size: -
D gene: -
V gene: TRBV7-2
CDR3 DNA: TGTGCCAGCAGGGGAGACGATTCGGTCTCTCCCTACAATGAGCAGTTCTTC
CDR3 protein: CASRGDDSVSPYNEQFF

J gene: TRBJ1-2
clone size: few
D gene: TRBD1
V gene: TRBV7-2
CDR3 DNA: TGTGCCAGCAGCTTAGAAAGTCAGGGGGCCGGTGGCTACACCTTC
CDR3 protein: CASSLESQGAGGYTF

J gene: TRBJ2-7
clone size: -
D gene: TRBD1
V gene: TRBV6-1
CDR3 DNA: TGTGCCAGCGCCGGGACAGGGGACCACGAGCAGTACTTC
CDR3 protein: CASAGTGDHEQYF

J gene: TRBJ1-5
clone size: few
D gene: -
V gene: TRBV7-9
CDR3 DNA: TGTGCCAGCAGCGTAGCTACAGGCTACAATCAGCCCCAGCATTTT
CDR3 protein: CASSVATGYNQPQHF

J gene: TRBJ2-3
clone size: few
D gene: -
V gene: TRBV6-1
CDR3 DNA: TGTGCCAGCAGCCTACGACAGAGCACAGATACGCAGTATTTT
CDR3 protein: CASSLRQSTDTQYF

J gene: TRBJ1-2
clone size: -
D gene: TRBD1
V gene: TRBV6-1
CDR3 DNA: TGTGCCAGCAGCCGCAATCCGGGACAGGAGACCCCCAACTATGGCTACACCTTC
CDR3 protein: CASSRNPGQETPNYGYTF

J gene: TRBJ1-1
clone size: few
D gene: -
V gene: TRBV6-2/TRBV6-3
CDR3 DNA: TGTGCCAGCACTCGAATCGTGGAAACTGAAGCTTTCTTT
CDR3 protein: CASTRIVETEAFF

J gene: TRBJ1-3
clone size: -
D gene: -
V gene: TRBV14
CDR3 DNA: TGTGCCAGCAGCCAGGAGGGAGGAACCATATATTTT
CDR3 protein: CASSQEGGTIYF

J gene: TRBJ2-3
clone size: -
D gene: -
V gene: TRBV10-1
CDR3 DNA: TGCGCCAGCAGTGGACAGTACACAGATACGCAGTATTTT
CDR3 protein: CASSGQYTDTQYF

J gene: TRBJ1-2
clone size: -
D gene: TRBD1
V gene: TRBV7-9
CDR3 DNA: TGTGCCAGCAGCGACAGGGACTATGGCTACACCTTC
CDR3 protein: CASSDRDYGYTF

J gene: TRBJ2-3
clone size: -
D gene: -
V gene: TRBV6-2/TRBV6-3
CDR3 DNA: TGTGCCAGCAGGTGGGAATTGCGGGAAGGACCAGATACGCAGTATTTT
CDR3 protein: CASRWELREGPDTQYF

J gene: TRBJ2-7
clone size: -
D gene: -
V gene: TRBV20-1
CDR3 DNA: TGCAGTGCTAATCAAAACGAGGGAACCTACGAGCAGTACTTC
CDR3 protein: CSANQNEGTYEQYF

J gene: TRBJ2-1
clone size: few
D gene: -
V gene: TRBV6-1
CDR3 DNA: TGTGCCAGCAGGGGTAGCTCCTACAATGAGCAGTTCTTC
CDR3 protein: CASRGSSYNEQFF

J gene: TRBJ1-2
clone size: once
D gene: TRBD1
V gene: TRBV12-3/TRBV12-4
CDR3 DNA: TGTGCCAGCAACTACAGGGGCGGAAACTATGGCTACACCTTC
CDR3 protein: CASNYRGGNYGYTF

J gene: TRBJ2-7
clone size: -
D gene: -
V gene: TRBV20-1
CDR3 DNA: TGCAGTACGAGCCCGGGAACATACTACGAGCAGTACTTC
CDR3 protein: CSTSPGTYYEQYF

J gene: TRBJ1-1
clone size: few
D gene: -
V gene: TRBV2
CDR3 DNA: TGTGCCAGCAGTGTACAGGGGAACACTGAAGCTTTCTTT
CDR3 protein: CASSVQGNTEAFF

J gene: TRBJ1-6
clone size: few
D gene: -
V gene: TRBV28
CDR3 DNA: TGTGCCAGCACCGACCTTAATTCACCCCTCCACTTT
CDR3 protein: CASTDLNSPLHF

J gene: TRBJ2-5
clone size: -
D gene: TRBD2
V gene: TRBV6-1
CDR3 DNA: TGTGCCAGCAGTGAAGAGGCGGGAGTCGGGACCCAGTACTTC
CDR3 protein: CASSEEAGVGTQYF

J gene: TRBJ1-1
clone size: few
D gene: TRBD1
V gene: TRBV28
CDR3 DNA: TGTGCCAGCAGTTCCCAGACAGGGCTCGGCACTGAAGCTTTCTTT
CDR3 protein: CASSSQTGLGTEAFF

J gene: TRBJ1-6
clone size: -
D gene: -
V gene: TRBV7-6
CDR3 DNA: TGTGCCAGCAAGGTCGGGCCGGGGGATTCACCCCTCCACTTT
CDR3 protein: CASKVGPGDSPLHF

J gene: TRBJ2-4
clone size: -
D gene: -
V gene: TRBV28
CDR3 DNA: TGTGCCAGCAGTTTTGAAAGGGACGGCAAAAACATTCAGTACTTC
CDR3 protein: CASSFERDGKNIQYF

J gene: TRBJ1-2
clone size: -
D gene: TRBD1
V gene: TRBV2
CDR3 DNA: TGTGCCAGCAGTGCCCCGGGACAGAAGTTCTATGGCTACACCTTC
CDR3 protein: CASSAPGQKFYGYTF

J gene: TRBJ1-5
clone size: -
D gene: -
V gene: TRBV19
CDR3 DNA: TGTGCCAGTAGTATTGGGAGTGGGTATAGCAATCAGCCCCAGCATTTT
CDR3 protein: CASSIGSGYSNQPQHF

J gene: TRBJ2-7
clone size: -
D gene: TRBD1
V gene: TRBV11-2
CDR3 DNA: TGTGCCAGCAGCTTAGGTCACCGCCGGGACAGGGACCACGAGCAGTACTTC
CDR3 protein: CASSLGHRRDRDHEQYF

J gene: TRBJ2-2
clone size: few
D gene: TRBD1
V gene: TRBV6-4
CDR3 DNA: TGTGCCAGCAGTGAAGGACAGGGAAACACCGGGGAGCTGTTTTTT
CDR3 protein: CASSEGQGNTGELFF

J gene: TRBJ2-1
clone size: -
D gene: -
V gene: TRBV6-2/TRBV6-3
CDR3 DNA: TGTGCCAGCAGTTACTCGACAGCCCTAGAGGAGCAGTTCTTC
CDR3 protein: CASSYSTALEEQFF

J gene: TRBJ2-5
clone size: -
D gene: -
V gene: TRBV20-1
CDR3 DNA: TGCAGTGCTAGAGATTACGAGACCCAGTACTTC
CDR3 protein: CSARDYETQYF

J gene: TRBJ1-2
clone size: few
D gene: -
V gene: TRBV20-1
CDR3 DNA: TGCAGTGCTAGAGATTCACCTAACTATGGCTACACCTTC
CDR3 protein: CSARDSPNYGYTF

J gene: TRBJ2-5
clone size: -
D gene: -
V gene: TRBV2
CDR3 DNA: TGTGCCAGCATGGGGTCACGTGAGAATCAAGAGACCCAGTACTTC
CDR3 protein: CASMGSRENQETQYF

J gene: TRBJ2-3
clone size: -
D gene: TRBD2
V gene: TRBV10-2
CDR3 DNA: TGCGCCAGCGACCTAGCGGGGGTGTCTAGCACAGATACGCAGTATTTT
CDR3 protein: CASDLAGVSSTDTQYF

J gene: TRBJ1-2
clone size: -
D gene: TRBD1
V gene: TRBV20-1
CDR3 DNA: TGCAGTGCTAGAGATACAGGGGGAGTCTATGGCTACACCTTC
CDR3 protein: CSARDTGGVYGYTF

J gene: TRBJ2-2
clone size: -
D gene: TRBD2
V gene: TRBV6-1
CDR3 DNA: TGTGCCAGCGGCTCCCCGGGACTAGCTAACACCGGGGAGCTGTTTTTT
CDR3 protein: CASGSPGLANTGELFF

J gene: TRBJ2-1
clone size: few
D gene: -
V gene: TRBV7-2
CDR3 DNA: TGTGCCAGCAGCTTGAAGCATGAGCAGTTCTTC
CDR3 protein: CASSLKHEQFF

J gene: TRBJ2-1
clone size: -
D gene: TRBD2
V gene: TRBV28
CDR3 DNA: TGTGCCAGCAGCTCTAGCGGAGACGACAATGAGCAGTTCTTC
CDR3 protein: CASSSSGDDNEQFF

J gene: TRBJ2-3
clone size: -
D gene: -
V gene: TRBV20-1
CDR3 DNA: TGCAGTGCCCCGGATATTCGCCCTAGCACAGATACGCAGTATTTT
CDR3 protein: CSAPDIRPSTDTQYF

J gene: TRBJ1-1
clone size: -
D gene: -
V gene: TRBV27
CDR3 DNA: TGTGCCAGCAGTTTATATGCCAGTCGAACTGAAGCTTTCTTT
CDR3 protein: CASSLYASRTEAFF

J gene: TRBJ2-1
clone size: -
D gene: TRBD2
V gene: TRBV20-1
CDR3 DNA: TGCAGTGCCGGGACTAGCGGGAGTTCCGGCTGGAATGAGCAGTTCTTC
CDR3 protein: CSAGTSGSSGWNEQFF

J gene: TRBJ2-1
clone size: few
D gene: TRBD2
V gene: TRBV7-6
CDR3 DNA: TGTGCCAGCAGCCACGGGACTACCACCGACCTGAGCTCCTACAATGAGCAGTTCTTC
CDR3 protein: CASSHGTTTDLSSYNEQFF

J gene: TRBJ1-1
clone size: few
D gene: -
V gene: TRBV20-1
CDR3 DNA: TGCAGTGCTAGAGATCCGGCAAGGAACACTGAAGCTTTCTTT
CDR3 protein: CSARDPARNTEAFF

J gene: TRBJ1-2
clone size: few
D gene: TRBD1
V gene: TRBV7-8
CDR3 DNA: TGTGCCAGCAGCTTAACTCGGGACAGTCTAGGGGGCTACACCTTC
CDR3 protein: CASSLTRDSLGGYTF

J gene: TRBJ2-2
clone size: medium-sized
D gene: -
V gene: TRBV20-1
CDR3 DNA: TGCAGTGCTAGAGATTCGGCCAACTGGGACACAGCCGGGGAGCTGTTTTTT
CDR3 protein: CSARDSANWDTAGELFF

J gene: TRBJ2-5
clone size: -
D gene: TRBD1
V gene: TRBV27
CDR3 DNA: TGTGCCAGCGCTGGGCCCGGGACAGATCAAGAGACCCAGTACTTC
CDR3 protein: CASAGPGTDQETQYF

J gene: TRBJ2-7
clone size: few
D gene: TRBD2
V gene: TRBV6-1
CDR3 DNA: TGTGCCAGCAGTCCCGTGGGAGGGAGAGCCGAGCAGTACTTC
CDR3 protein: CASSPVGGRAEQYF

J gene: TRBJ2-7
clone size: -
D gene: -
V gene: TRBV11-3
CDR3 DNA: TGTGCCAGCACCGCGACCGGGACTCCATACTCCTACGAGCAGTACTTC
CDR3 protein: CASTATGTPYSYEQYF

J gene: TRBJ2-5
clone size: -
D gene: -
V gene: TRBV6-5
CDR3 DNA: TGTGCCAGCAGCTCCTCGGACCTTGACGAGACTCAGTACTTC
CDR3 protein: CASSSSDLDETQYF

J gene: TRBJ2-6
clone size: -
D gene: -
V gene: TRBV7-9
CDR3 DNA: TGTGCCAGCAGCTTTACCTCTGGGGCCAACGTCCTGACTTTC
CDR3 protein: CASSFTSGANVLTF

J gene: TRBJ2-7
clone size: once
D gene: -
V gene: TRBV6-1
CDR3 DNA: TGTGCCAGCAGTGAAGCAGATTCCTACGAGCAGTACTTC
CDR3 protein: CASSEADSYEQYF

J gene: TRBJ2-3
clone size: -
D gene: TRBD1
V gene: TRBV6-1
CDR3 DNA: TGTGCCAGCAGTGAACCCGGACAGGGGAGGTGGTCGGGCACAGATACGCAGTATTTT
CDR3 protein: CASSEPGQGRWSGTDTQYF

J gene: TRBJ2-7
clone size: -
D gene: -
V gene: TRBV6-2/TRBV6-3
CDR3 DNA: TGTGCCAGCAGCTTGGCAGGGGCGGGAATGAAGCAGTACTTC
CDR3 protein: CASSLAGAGMKQYF

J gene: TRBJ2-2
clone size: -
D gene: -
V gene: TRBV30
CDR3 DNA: TGTGCCCGACGACGGGGTGGAGGGACCGGGGAGCTGTTTTTT
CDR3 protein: CARRRGGGTGELFF

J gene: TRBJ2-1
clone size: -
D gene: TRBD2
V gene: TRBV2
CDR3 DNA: TGTGCCAGCAGTGTCGTAGTGGCGGGAGGGAACAATGAGCAGTTCTTC
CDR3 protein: CASSVVVAGGNNEQFF

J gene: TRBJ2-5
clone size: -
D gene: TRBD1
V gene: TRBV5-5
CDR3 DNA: TGTGCCAGCAGTTTACCGGGACAGGGTGAGACCCAGTACTTC
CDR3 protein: CASSLPGQGETQYF